A selection of T cell receptor beta chains follows, all from one sample in a study of blood T cell repertoires in COVID-19. Data came from immunoSEQ multiplex PCR; TCRdb stores just in-frame clones and leaves some out. The table lists about 220,000 clones, around 83% of them singletons, with around 3% in the top ten. Input material: peripheral blood. These receptors were taken from a man aged 50-59 years who had recovered from COVID-19. The CDR3 runs from the conserved cysteine through the conserved F or W. D genes are given only for firm matches. Not every row has a clone size; where given, it reads once, few, many or a size class.

abundance: -
len: 15
j_gene: TRBJ1-2
d_gene: -
v_gene: TRBV5-1
CDR3aa: CASSLASLGAAGYTF
CDR3nt: TGCGCCAGCAGCTTGGCCAGTTTGGGCGCAGCTGGCTACACCTTC

abundance: -
len: 13
j_gene: TRBJ1-4
d_gene: -
v_gene: TRBV30
CDR3aa: CAWRFPGGEKLFF
CDR3nt: TGTGCCTGGAGATTTCCGGGTGGGGAAAAACTGTTTTTT

abundance: once
len: 15
j_gene: TRBJ2-1
d_gene: TRBD1
v_gene: TRBV7-2
CDR3aa: CASSKEGQGGDEQFF
CDR3nt: TGTGCCAGCAGCAAAGAGGGACAGGGGGGAGATGAGCAGTTCTTC

abundance: -
len: 16
j_gene: TRBJ2-6
d_gene: TRBD2
v_gene: TRBV3-1/TRBV3-2
CDR3aa: CASKTSGITGANVLTF
CDR3nt: TGTGCCAGCAAGACTAGCGGGATCACGGGGGCCAACGTCCTGACTTTC

abundance: -
len: 16
j_gene: TRBJ2-6
d_gene: TRBD1
v_gene: TRBV5-1
CDR3aa: CASSLPGTAGANVLTF
CDR3nt: TGCGCCAGCAGCTTGCCCGGGACAGCTGGGGCCAACGTCCTGACTTTC

abundance: -
len: 13
j_gene: TRBJ2-7
d_gene: -
v_gene: TRBV18
CDR3aa: CASSPSQTWEQYF
CDR3nt: TGTGCCAGCTCACCTTCACAGACCTGGGAGCAGTACTTC

abundance: -
len: 13
j_gene: TRBJ1-5
d_gene: TRBD1
v_gene: TRBV7-8
CDR3aa: CASSLTGGQPQHF
CDR3nt: TGTGCCAGCAGCTTGACAGGGGGGCAGCCCCAGCATTTT

abundance: -
len: 15
j_gene: TRBJ1-1
d_gene: TRBD1
v_gene: TRBV19
CDR3aa: CASNTNGQGRTEAFF
CDR3nt: TGTGCCAGTAATACTAACGGACAGGGCAGAACTGAAGCTTTCTTT

abundance: once
len: 14
j_gene: TRBJ1-5
d_gene: TRBD1
v_gene: TRBV18
CDR3aa: CASSTTGGNQPQHF
CDR3nt: TGTGCCAGCTCAACAACAGGGGGGAATCAGCCCCAGCATTTT

abundance: -
len: 12
j_gene: TRBJ2-5
d_gene: -
v_gene: TRBV29-1
CDR3aa: CSARTGQETQYF
CDR3nt: TGCAGCGCCAGGACGGGACAAGAGACCCAGTACTTC

abundance: -
len: 13
j_gene: TRBJ1-2
d_gene: TRBD1
v_gene: TRBV27
CDR3aa: CASSQQGDYGYTF
CDR3nt: TGTGCCAGCAGTCAGCAGGGGGACTATGGCTACACCTTC

abundance: -
len: 14
j_gene: TRBJ2-7
d_gene: TRBD1
v_gene: TRBV30
CDR3aa: CAWSVGQGVHEQYF
CDR3nt: TGTGCCTGGAGTGTAGGCCAGGGGGTCCACGAGCAGTACTTC

abundance: -
len: 15
j_gene: TRBJ1-4
d_gene: TRBD1
v_gene: TRBV28
CDR3aa: CASSPGDREREKLFF
CDR3nt: TGTGCCAGCAGTCCCGGGGACAGGGAGCGCGAAAAACTGTTTTTT

abundance: -
len: 15
j_gene: TRBJ1-3
d_gene: TRBD1
v_gene: TRBV4-1
CDR3aa: CASSQGQGARNTIYF
CDR3nt: TGCGCCAGCAGCCAAGGACAGGGGGCTAGAAACACCATATATTTT

abundance: -
len: 14
j_gene: TRBJ2-7
d_gene: TRBD1
v_gene: TRBV6-5
CDR3aa: CASSYGTGGIEQYF
CDR3nt: TGTGCCAGCAGTTACGGGACAGGGGGAATCGAGCAGTACTTC

abundance: once
len: 17
j_gene: TRBJ2-4
d_gene: TRBD2
v_gene: TRBV3-1/TRBV3-2
CDR3aa: CASSQGAGAVARNIQYF
CDR3nt: TGTGCCAGCAGCCAAGGAGCGGGAGCAGTGGCAAGAAACATTCAGTACTTC

abundance: -
len: 11
j_gene: TRBJ2-2
d_gene: -
v_gene: TRBV20-1
CDR3aa: CSARDLGELFF
CDR3nt: TGCAGTGCTAGAGATCTCGGGGAGCTGTTTTTT

abundance: -
len: 13
j_gene: TRBJ2-1
d_gene: -
v_gene: TRBV27
CDR3aa: CASSKGVLNEQFF
CDR3nt: TGTGCCAGCAGTAAGGGGGTACTCAATGAGCAGTTCTTC

abundance: once
len: 16
j_gene: TRBJ2-1
d_gene: -
v_gene: TRBV14
CDR3aa: CASSQVVGSWGHEQFF
CDR3nt: TGTGCCAGCAGCCAAGTAGTGGGCTCGTGGGGCCATGAGCAGTTCTTC

abundance: -
len: 16
j_gene: TRBJ2-1
d_gene: -
v_gene: TRBV19
CDR3aa: CASSRFVPGSYNEQFF
CDR3nt: TGTGCCAGTAGTCGGTTCGTTCCGGGATCCTACAATGAGCAGTTCTTC

abundance: -
len: 14
j_gene: TRBJ2-5
d_gene: TRBD1
v_gene: TRBV27
CDR3aa: CASSLLGQGETQYF
CDR3nt: TGTGCCAGCAGTTTATTAGGACAGGGAGAGACCCAGTACTTC

abundance: -
len: 15
j_gene: TRBJ2-1
d_gene: TRBD2
v_gene: TRBV25-1
CDR3aa: CASSEFAGGFNEQFF
CDR3nt: TGTGCCAGCAGTGAATTTGCGGGAGGGTTCAATGAGCAGTTCTTC

abundance: -
len: 16
j_gene: TRBJ2-4
d_gene: -
v_gene: TRBV11-2
CDR3aa: CASSLYLNLAKNIQYF
CDR3nt: TGTGCCAGCAGCTTATACTTAAACCTAGCCAAAAACATTCAGTACTTC

abundance: -
len: 15
j_gene: TRBJ2-1
d_gene: TRBD2
v_gene: TRBV2
CDR3aa: CASSVLAGDYNEQFF
CDR3nt: TGTGCCAGCAGTGTACTAGCGGGGGATTACAATGAGCAGTTCTTC

abundance: few
len: 14
j_gene: TRBJ1-1
d_gene: -
v_gene: TRBV30
CDR3aa: CAWSVGGMNTEAFF
CDR3nt: TGTGCCTGGAGTGTCGGGGGGATGAACACTGAAGCTTTCTTT

abundance: -
len: 14
j_gene: TRBJ2-7
d_gene: TRBD1
v_gene: TRBV2
CDR3aa: CASSEDRGPEEQYF
CDR3nt: TGTGCCAGCAGTGAGGACAGGGGTCCGGAAGAGCAGTACTTC

abundance: -
len: 15
j_gene: TRBJ1-3
d_gene: -
v_gene: TRBV6-5
CDR3aa: CASSSSRGYGNTIYF
CDR3nt: TGTGCCAGCAGTTCGTCTAGGGGATACGGAAACACCATATATTTT

abundance: -
len: 15
j_gene: TRBJ2-5
d_gene: -
v_gene: TRBV28
CDR3aa: CASSYTGHPQETQYF
CDR3nt: TGTGCCAGCAGTTACACGGGACACCCCCAAGAGACCCAGTACTTC

abundance: -
len: 14
j_gene: TRBJ2-7
d_gene: TRBD1
v_gene: TRBV27
CDR3aa: CASSPDREHYEQYF
CDR3nt: TGTGCCAGCAGTCCGGACAGGGAGCACTACGAGCAGTACTTC

abundance: -
len: 16
j_gene: TRBJ2-1
d_gene: TRBD2
v_gene: TRBV27
CDR3aa: CASSQPGTRAYNEQFF
CDR3nt: TGTGCCAGCAGCCAGCCCGGGACTAGGGCCTACAATGAGCAGTTCTTC

abundance: -
len: 14
j_gene: TRBJ2-3
d_gene: TRBD1
v_gene: TRBV5-1
CDR3aa: CASILGGAPDTQYF
CDR3nt: TGCGCCAGCATTTTAGGGGGCGCACCCGATACGCAGTATTTT

abundance: -
len: 15
j_gene: TRBJ2-7
d_gene: TRBD2
v_gene: TRBV27
CDR3aa: CASSSYLTSTYEQYF
CDR3nt: TGTGCCAGCAGTTCTTATCTGACTAGCACCTACGAGCAGTACTTC

abundance: -
len: 14
j_gene: TRBJ2-7
d_gene: -
v_gene: TRBV6-5
CDR3aa: CASRNTGLSYEQYF
CDR3nt: TGTGCCAGCAGAAACACAGGGCTCTCCTACGAGCAGTACTTC

abundance: -
len: 16
j_gene: TRBJ1-2
d_gene: -
v_gene: TRBV11-2
CDR3aa: CASRSLPGQRGYGYTF
CDR3nt: TGTGCCAGCAGGAGCTTGCCGGGACAAAGGGGCTATGGCTACACCTTC

abundance: -
len: 14
j_gene: TRBJ1-4
d_gene: TRBD1
v_gene: TRBV29-1
CDR3aa: CSARERGREEKLFF
CDR3nt: TGCAGCGCCCGAGAAAGGGGGCGAGAGGAAAAACTGTTTTTT

abundance: -
len: 15
j_gene: TRBJ2-3
d_gene: -
v_gene: TRBV5-5
CDR3aa: CASSKVTGTPDTQYF
CDR3nt: TGTGCCAGCAGCAAAGTCACGGGAACCCCAGATACGCAGTATTTT

abundance: once
len: 15
j_gene: TRBJ2-1
d_gene: -
v_gene: TRBV4-1
CDR3aa: CASSPGRSSYNEQFF
CDR3nt: TGCGCCAGCAGCCCCGGCCGGAGCTCCTACAATGAGCAGTTCTTC

abundance: -
len: 14
j_gene: TRBJ1-6
d_gene: -
v_gene: TRBV6-1
CDR3aa: CASSEAVRNSPLHF
CDR3nt: TGTGCCAGCAGTGAAGCTGTCAGGAATTCACCCCTCCACTTT

abundance: -
len: 15
j_gene: TRBJ2-7
d_gene: TRBD2
v_gene: TRBV10-3
CDR3aa: CAISEEAGGPYEQYF
CDR3nt: TGTGCCATCAGTGAGGAGGCGGGAGGGCCCTACGAGCAGTACTTC

abundance: -
len: 15
j_gene: TRBJ2-2
d_gene: TRBD2
v_gene: TRBV11-2
CDR3aa: CASSLQLAGTGELFF
CDR3nt: TGTGCCAGCAGCTTACAACTAGCGGGAACCGGGGAGCTGTTTTTT

abundance: -
len: 16
j_gene: TRBJ1-6
d_gene: -
v_gene: TRBV30
CDR3aa: CATGGRLSSYNSPLHF
CDR3nt: TGTGCCACCGGAGGTCGCCTGAGCTCCTATAATTCACCCCTCCACTTT

abundance: many
len: 14
j_gene: TRBJ2-1
d_gene: -
v_gene: TRBV18
CDR3aa: CASSLDRKYNEQFF
CDR3nt: TGTGCCAGCTCATTAGACAGAAAATACAATGAGCAGTTCTTC

abundance: -
len: 12
j_gene: TRBJ2-2
d_gene: -
v_gene: TRBV2
CDR3aa: CASRAGNLRLFF
CDR3nt: TGTGCCAGCAGAGCCGGGAACCTCAGGCTGTTTTTT

abundance: -
len: 15
j_gene: TRBJ2-1
d_gene: TRBD1
v_gene: TRBV6-5
CDR3aa: CASSTDRGPYNEQFF
CDR3nt: TGTGCCAGCAGTACCGACAGGGGACCCTACAATGAGCAGTTCTTC

abundance: -
len: 16
j_gene: TRBJ2-1
d_gene: -
v_gene: TRBV9
CDR3aa: CASSSGLTKSSEELFF
CDR3nt: TGTGCCAGCAGCTCAGGACTAACCAAATCATCAGAGGAGTTGTTCTTC

abundance: -
len: 15
j_gene: TRBJ1-3
d_gene: -
v_gene: TRBV6-6
CDR3aa: CASRGGRKSGNTIYF
CDR3nt: TGTGCCAGCAGAGGGGGACGGAAATCTGGAAACACCATATATTTT

abundance: -
len: 15
j_gene: TRBJ2-1
d_gene: TRBD2
v_gene: TRBV9
CDR3aa: CASSVSGRPYNEQFF
CDR3nt: TGTGCCAGCAGCGTTAGCGGGAGGCCGTACAATGAGCAGTTCTTC

abundance: -
len: 15
j_gene: TRBJ1-1
d_gene: -
v_gene: TRBV27
CDR3aa: CASSTRTARRSEAFF
CDR3nt: TGTGCCAGCAGTACCCGGACAGCCCGAAGGTCTGAAGCTTTCTTT

abundance: -
len: 16
j_gene: TRBJ2-3
d_gene: -
v_gene: TRBV10-1
CDR3aa: CASSERLAKGTDTQYF
CDR3nt: TGCGCCAGCAGTGAGAGGCTAGCGAAGGGGACAGATACGCAGTATTTT

abundance: -
len: 16
j_gene: TRBJ2-5
d_gene: -
v_gene: TRBV18
CDR3aa: CASSPPGLAPQETQYF
CDR3nt: TGTGCCAGCTCACCCCCTGGCCTAGCGCCGCAAGAGACCCAGTACTTC

abundance: -
len: 14
j_gene: TRBJ1-6
d_gene: -
v_gene: TRBV15
CDR3aa: CATSRDRANSPLHF
CDR3nt: TGTGCCACCAGCAGAGACAGGGCCAATTCACCCCTCCACTTT

abundance: -
len: 11
j_gene: TRBJ2-3
d_gene: -
v_gene: TRBV20-1
CDR3aa: CSAPGADTQYF
CDR3nt: TGCAGTGCCCCAGGGGCGGATACGCAGTATTTT

abundance: -
len: 14
j_gene: TRBJ2-5
d_gene: -
v_gene: TRBV3-1/TRBV3-2
CDR3aa: CASSYYLGEETQYF
CDR3nt: TGTGCCAGCAGCTATTATCTAGGGGAAGAGACCCAGTACTTC

abundance: few
len: 15
j_gene: TRBJ2-3
d_gene: TRBD1
v_gene: TRBV28
CDR3aa: CASSMTGVRTDTQYF
CDR3nt: TGTGCCAGCAGTATGACAGGGGTCAGGACAGATACGCAGTATTTT

abundance: -
len: 16
j_gene: TRBJ2-1
d_gene: TRBD2
v_gene: TRBV30
CDR3aa: CAWSVLRTSWDNEQFF
CDR3nt: TGTGCCTGGAGTGTATTAAGGACTAGTTGGGACAATGAGCAGTTCTTC

abundance: -
len: 15
j_gene: TRBJ1-1
d_gene: TRBD1
v_gene: TRBV15
CDR3aa: CATSPGQRDHTEAFF
CDR3nt: TGTGCCACCAGTCCGGGACAGAGAGATCACACTGAAGCTTTCTTT

abundance: -
len: 13
j_gene: TRBJ2-1
d_gene: -
v_gene: TRBV28
CDR3aa: CASNSRPYNEQFF
CDR3nt: TGTGCTAGTAATAGCCGGCCCTACAATGAGCAGTTCTTC